Following are 23 T cell receptor beta chains from one sample sequenced in a study of blood T cell repertoires in COVID-19. Sequenced by immunoSEQ multiplex PCR; TCRdb stores in-frame clones only, minus some. Of more than 400,000 clones in the sample, 75% to 90% are singletons; the top ten hold about 3%. The specimen sequenced was peripheral blood. The receptors come from a human donor in a cohort sampled during active COVID-19.

The chain links TRBV5-1 to TRBJ2-5; D unresolved. V gave up 3 bases and J gave up 1 base, with 7 bases separating them. The CDR3 loop spans 13 amino acids. Germline CDR1 reads SGHRS; CDR2 reads YFSETQ. CDR3 region: CASSSAIQETQYF. For the CDR3, the DNA is TGCGCCAGCAGCTCCGCTATCCAAGAGACCCAGTACTTC.

This rearrangement joins TRBV27 to TRBJ2-7; TRBD1 matches 9 bases. Germline V lookup: CDR1 MNHEY, CDR2 SMNVEV (reference sequence). This CDR3 is built from 14 residues. V trimming: 3 bases; J trimming: 2 bases; junction bases outside the gene matches: 2. CDR3 sequence reads: CASSFRDRAYEQYF. The CDR3 DNA reads as TGTGCCAGCAGTTTCCGGGACAGGGCCTACGAGCAGTACTTC.

This chain links TRBV4-2 with TRBJ2-1, with D perhaps TRBD1 (6 bases). Germline loops: CDR1 LGHNA, CDR2 YNFKEQ. This CDR3 has 18 residues. Trimming took 4 bases from V and 6 from J, leaving 25 bases between them. This CDR3 reads CASSPVSQGHPTSNEQFF. The DNA for the CDR3 is TGTGCCAGCAGCCCTGTGTCCCAGGGGCATCCGACGTCCAATGAGCAGTTCTTC.

This clone was recorded once. This chain joins TRBV6-1 and TRBJ1-5, with 8 nucleotides matching TRBD1. V lost 0 bases and J lost 0; bases outside the gene matches: 10. Germline V gene lookup returns CDR1 MNHNS and CDR2 SASEGT. This CDR3 is 19 amino acids long. CDR3 DNA: TGTGCCAGCAGTGAAGCGGGGCCAGGGGGCCCCTATAGCAATCAGCCCCAGCATTTT. Protein sequence: CASSEAGPGGPYSNQPQHF.

DNA for the CDR3: TGTGCCAGCAGCTTAGGAGGGATGAACACTGAAGCTTTCTTT. Translation gives CASSLGGMNTEAFF. The chain carries TRBV7-8 and TRBJ1-1; no firm D call. The length of the CDR3 is 14 residues. Trimming took 1 base from V and 0 from J, leaving 6 bases between them. Germline-derived CDR1 and CDR2 are SGHVS and FQNEAQ.

This clone was seen once. The rearrangement links TRBV4-3 to TRBJ2-4; the D is unclear. Germline values: CDR1 LGHNA, CDR2 YSLEER. Trimming pared 0 bases from V and 0 bases from J, leaving 3 bases between. The CDR3 runs 14 residues. This chain's CDR3 is CASSQDLAKNIQYF. The CDR3 DNA reads as TGCGCCAGCAGCCAAGACCTAGCCAAAAACATTCAGTACTTC.

This clone was detected once. The chain uses TRBV5-1 and TRBJ2-7; TRBD2 agrees at 8 bases. The CDR3 spans 18 residues. With V trimmed by 2 bases and J by 7 bases, 20 bases remained unmatched. The germline V gene encodes CDR1 SGHRS and CDR2 YFSETQ. The CDR3 DNA is TGCGCCAGCAGCTTCCAAAGCGGGAGATCCCGGACCAGAGGGGAGCAGTACTTC. It yields the protein CASSFQSGRSRTRGEQYF. Looking up the rest from reference TRBV5-1 and TRBJ2-7 gives the full variable domain: KAGVTQTPRYLIKTRGQQVTLSCSPISGHRSVSWYQQTPGQGLQFLFEYFSETQRNKGNFPGRFSGRQFSNSRSEMNVSTLELGDSALYLCASSFQSGRSRTRGEQYFGPGTRLTVT.

The V and J genes are TRBV7-6 and TRBJ1-1; D is possibly TRBD1 (6 bases). Germline lookup yields CDR1 SGHVS and CDR2 FNYEAQ. CDR3 size: 16 residues. V lost 5 bases and J lost 0, with 16 bases in between. The CDR3: CASSPRDTLMNTEAFF. CDR3 bases: TGTGCCAGCAGCCCTCGGGACACCTTAATGAACACTGAAGCTTTCTTT.

This sequence joins TRBV7-2 and TRBJ1-5, with 9 bases matching TRBD1. Losses at the gene ends were 5 bases for V and 7 bases for J; bases not matched to a gene: 12. The CDR3 spans 16 residues. Germline values: CDR1 SGHTA, CDR2 FQGNSA. The CDR3 loop reads CASSLTGGAPPQPQHF. The CDR3 nucleotides are TGTGCCAGCAGCCTTACAGGGGGCGCACCCCCCCAGCCCCAGCATTTT.

This chain links TRBV30 with TRBJ1-2, with 9 positions matching TRBD1. With V trimmed by 1 base and J by 2 bases, 5 bases remained unmatched. This CDR3 comprises 15 residues. From germline, CDR1 is GTSNPN and CDR2 SVGIG (reference sequence). The CDR3 spells CAWSGDRGGNYGYTF. The CDR3 DNA reads as TGTGCCTGGAGTGGTGACAGGGGGGGGAACTATGGCTACACCTTC.

This clone was observed once. The chain carries TRBV7-9 and TRBJ2-7; no firm D call. CDR1 and CDR2 from the germline V gene are SEHNR and FQNEAQ (reference sequence). V was cut by 2 bases and J by 0 bases, with 8 bases left in between. The CDR3 has 14 amino acids. The CDR3 bases are TGTGCCAGCAGCTTAAATTCCGGCTCCTACGAGCAGTACTTC. Its protein product is CASSLNSGSYEQYF.

The chain employs TRBV27 and TRBJ2-6, with a possible D match to TRBD1 (8 bases). The germline V and J ends were trimmed by 8 bases and 0 bases, with 26 bases remaining between them. This CDR3 spans 20 amino acids. CDR1 is MNHEY and CDR2 is SMNVEV in the germline V gene (reference sequence). The CDR3 nucleotides read TGTGCCAGCGCCGAGCGGGACAGGCCCAGCTTTTACTCTGGGGCCAACGTCCTGACTTTC. Translated: CASAERDRPSFYSGANVLTF.

This clone is a singleton in its sample. This rearrangement joins TRBV19 to TRBJ2-1; D might be TRBD2 (6 bases). This CDR3 spans 16 amino acids. The V and J ends lost 0 bases and 2 bases respectively, with 11 bases between them. Germline loops: CDR1 LNHDA, CDR2 SQIVND (reference sequence). The CDR3 nucleotides read TGTGCCAGTAGTATAGAGGGGAGCGGGCCCTACAATGAGCAGTTCTTC. Its translation is CASSIEGSGPYNEQFF.

The chain links TRBV5-4 to TRBJ2-5; TRBD1 might be the D (6 bases). V was cut by 3 bases and J by 3 bases, with 15 bases left in between. Germline V gene lookup returns CDR1 SGHNT and CDR2 YYREEE (reference sequence). The CDR3 totals 15 residues. For the CDR3, the DNA is TGTGCCAGCAGCTCGGGGCGGCAGGGGAAAGAGACCCAGTACTTC. It encodes CASSSGRQGKETQYF. Full variable domain (rest looked up from reference TRBV5-4 and TRBJ2-5): ETGVTQSPTHLIKTRGQQVTLRCSSQSGHNTVSWYQQALGQGPQFIFQYYREEENGRGNFPPRFSGLQFPNYSSELNVNALELDDSALYLCASSSGRQGKETQYFGPGTRLLVL.

A few counts support this clone. The chain links TRBV19 to TRBJ2-7; 7 bases align to TRBD1. J was trimmed by 4 bases and V by 8 bases; bases with no gene match: 5. Germline lookup yields CDR1 LNHDA and CDR2 SQIVND (reference sequence). The CDR3 contains 12 residues. The DNA of the CDR3 is TGTGCCAGTTCCGGGACAGAGTACGAGCAGTACTTC. It encodes CASSGTEYEQYF.

The chain uses TRBV6-5 and TRBJ1-2, with 7 bases aligning to TRBD1. Looked up from germline, CDR1 is MNHEY and CDR2 is SVGAGI. The CDR3 runs 13 residues. V was clipped by 7 bases and J by 6 bases; unmatched bases: 8. CDR3 sequence: CASTSRQGHGYTF. The CDR3, as DNA: TGTGCCAGCACTTCTCGACAGGGTCATGGCTACACCTTC.

In DNA form, the CDR3 reads TGCAGCGCCCGACAGGGGACAACAGGGGACACCTTC. It specifies CSARQGTTGDTF. J is TRBJ1-2 and V is TRBV29-1; 8 bases agree with TRBD1. Per germline, CDR1 SQVTM and CDR2 ANQGSEA. V lost 7 bases and J lost 12; bases outside the gene matches: 13. There are 12 residues in the CDR3.

The DNA for the CDR3 is TGTGCCAGCAGTGACAGGGGGGCCTCGTTAGACTACACCTTC. This gives the protein CASSDRGASLDYTF. The chain joins TRBV6-1 to TRBJ1-2, with TRBD1 identical over 7 bases. The germline gives CDR1 MNHNS, CDR2 SASEGT. CDR3 length equals 14 residues. Trimming cost V 3 bases and J 10 bases; bases outside gene matches: 11.

This clone was counted only a few times. The chain employs TRBV6-6 and TRBJ1-1; 7 positions match TRBD1. The trim removed 0 bases at V and 1 base at J, leaving 2 bases unmatched. This CDR3 has 15 residues. Germline V lookup: CDR1 MNHNY, CDR2 SVGAGI (reference sequence). CDR3 sequence reads: CASSYSRQGNTEAFF. CDR3 nucleotide sequence: TGTGCCAGCAGTTACTCGAGACAGGGGAACACTGAAGCTTTCTTT.

The V gene is TRBV25-1, the J gene TRBJ2-3, with D possibly being TRBD2 (7 bases). Per germline, CDR1 MGHDK and CDR2 SYGVNS. The germline V and J ends were trimmed by 3 bases and 6 bases, with 19 bases remaining between them. This CDR3 has 16 residues. DNA of the CDR3: TGTGCCAGCAGTGACCGGGGGGCACCCGCAGGGGATACGCAGTATTTT. It yields the protein CASSDRGAPAGDTQYF.

The CDR3 spells CASSRVNYGYTF. CDR3 coding DNA: TGTGCCAGCAGCCGCGTAAACTATGGCTACACCTTC. The chain combines TRBV5-6 with TRBJ1-2; D remains ambiguous. Between the trimmed V and J ends, which lost 4 bases and 2 bases, there was a span of 6 bases. CDR1 SGHDT and CDR2 YYEEEE come from the germline V gene. This CDR3 has 12 residues.

This clone has only one observation. The chain recombines TRBV5-4 with TRBJ1-1; D call uncertain. The CDR3 has 12 residues. V was clipped by 0 bases and J by 8 bases, with 8 bases between them. Germline lookup yields CDR1 SGHNT and CDR2 YYREEE (reference sequence). CDR3 protein: CASSLGPIEAFF. CDR3 in DNA: TGTGCCAGCAGCTTGGGCCCTATAGAAGCTTTCTTT.

This chain uses TRBV11-2 with TRBJ2-3, with TRBD2 as a possible D gene (6 bases). V was shortened by 1 base and J by 0 bases, with 8 bases between the two germline ends. CDR3 length: 15 amino acids. CDR1 SGHAT and CDR2 FQNNGV come from the germline V gene. The CDR3 nucleotides are TGTGCCAGCAGCTTAGGAGCGGGTAGCACAGATACGCAGTATTTT. This translates into CASSLGAGSTDTQYF.